This T cell receptor (beta chain) was captured in a study of shared clonotypes between healthy human individuals. Under the authors' procedure: Filtering of immunoSEQ junctional sequences could not match full-length read filtering. Sequenced by immunoSEQ multiplex PCR; TCRdb stores in-frame clones only, minus some. D and trimming come from the DNA, and the V and J calls and clone size come from that table. The data show approximately 2.5 million clones, around 94% seen once. The CDR3 runs 17 residues. This chain uses TRBV1 with TRBJ1-5; TRBD1 is the table's D call and was not checked against the DNA. TRBV1 is tagged as a pseudogene. The TCR sequence derives from a man between 18 and 29 years old in good health. The sample comprised naive CD4+ T cells sorted from blood. Subset defined: CD45RA+ positively selected. The CDR3 region has the DNA TGCACCAGCAGCCAAGGTGGACAGTTGAGGGTGAATCAGCCCCAGCATTTT. Its translation is CTSSQGGQLRVNQPQHF.